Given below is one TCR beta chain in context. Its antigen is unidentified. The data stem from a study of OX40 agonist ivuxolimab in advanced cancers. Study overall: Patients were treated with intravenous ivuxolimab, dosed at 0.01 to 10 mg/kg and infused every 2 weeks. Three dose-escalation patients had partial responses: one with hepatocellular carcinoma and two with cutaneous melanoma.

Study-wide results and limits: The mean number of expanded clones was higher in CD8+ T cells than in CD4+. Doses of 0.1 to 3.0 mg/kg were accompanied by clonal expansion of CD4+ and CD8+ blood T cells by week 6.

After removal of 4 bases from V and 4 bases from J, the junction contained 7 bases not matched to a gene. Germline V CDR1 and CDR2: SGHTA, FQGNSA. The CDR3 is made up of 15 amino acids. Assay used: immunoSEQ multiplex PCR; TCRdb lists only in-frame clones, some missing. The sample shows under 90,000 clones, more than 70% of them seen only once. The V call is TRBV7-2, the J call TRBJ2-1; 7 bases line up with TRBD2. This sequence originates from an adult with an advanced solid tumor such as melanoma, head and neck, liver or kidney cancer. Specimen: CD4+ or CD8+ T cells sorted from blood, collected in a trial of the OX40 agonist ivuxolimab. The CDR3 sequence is CASSSSVGGYNEQFF. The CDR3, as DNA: TGTGCCAGCAGCTCCTCGGTGGGGGGGTACAATGAGCAGTTCTTC.